This is a list of T cell receptor beta chains from one sample in a study of blood T cell repertoires in COVID-19. The table came from immunoSEQ multiplex PCR; TCRdb's copy has only in-frame clones and leaves some out. In the table there are 120,000 to 150,000 clones, about four fifths of which are singletons. Sequenced material: peripheral blood. The receptors come from a human donor in a cohort sampled during active COVID-19. CDR3s include the opening cysteine and the closing phenylalanine or tryptophan.

v_call cdr3_aa
TRBV12-3/TRBV12-4 CASNRQGFSEAFF
TRBV28 CASSRYGAAQETQYF
TRBV7-3 CASSLSRGSSTDTQYF
TRBV11-2 CASSLDRFQQGSGSPLHF
TRBV10-3 CATAGQGGRNQPQHF
TRBV5-1 CASSLQGNTEAFF
TRBV5-1 CASSLAGYTQGQGNTIYF
TRBV13 CASSPRRGVAGGYSYEQYF
TRBV19 CASSTQGTTYEQYF
TRBV28 CASRGAGVTGELFF
TRBV29-1 CSVDGGILDEQFF
TRBV5-8 CASSPTGVDTQYF
TRBV6-1 CASSEAARGYEQFF
TRBV29-1 CSAQGQVYNEQFF
TRBV6-6 CASNADRSNEKLFF
TRBV2 CASILGQGTTYSPLHF
TRBV10-3 CATTPGQGNRYSGNTIYF
TRBV7-9 CASSLARQSPEAFF
TRBV19 CASSPRVAGGPYEQYF
TRBV5-1 CASSLERASRETQYF
TRBV10-3 CAISDEAMNTEAFF
TRBV19 CASLPRGTRLSGANVLTF
TRBV4-3 CASSQDLQSSYEQYF
TRBV9 CASSNTLSGRSYNEQFF
TRBV9 CASSADGQAPLFSGNTIYF
TRBV6-5 CASSYSITSGTYEQYF
TRBV6-5 CASSYQGTGTEAFF
TRBV2 CASGQGYEQYF
TRBV18 CASSPSTGNYGYTF
TRBV7-9 CASSLFSGGTEAFF
TRBV15 CATSRDPEADTQYF
TRBV3-1/TRBV3-2 CASSQEWASGRETQYF
TRBV11-3 CASSLGGATEETQYF
TRBV10-3 CAISADRASGNTIYF
TRBV7-2 CASSPQGWSYGYTF
TRBV24-1 CAGLIVEYYGYTF
TRBV12-3/TRBV12-4 CATSIYGQPQHF
TRBV11-2 CASSPAGGYIQYF
TRBV27 CASNYRTGGVNTEAFF
TRBV6-2/TRBV6-3 CASSSLAGPSSYEQYF
TRBV29-1 CSVSRGGANQPQHF